This entry lists 8 T cell receptor beta chains sequenced from one sample in a study of control samples from healthy donors and cancer patients. This table comes from immunoSEQ multiplex PCR, and its TCRdb copy is limited to in-frame clones, with some not included. The sample records about 130,000 clones, around 90% being singletons. Material for sequencing was blood. The receptors stem from a man in his late teens or twenties in good health.

The genes are TRBV3-1 (or the pseudogene TRBV3-2) and TRBJ2-3; 11 nucleotides align to TRBD2. Looked up from germline, CDR1 is LGHDT and CDR2 is YNNKEL (reference sequence). Unmatched junction bases numbered 4, after V lost 4 bases and J lost 1 base. The CDR3 has 16 residues. CDR3 loop: CASSPELAGGTDTQYF. CDR3 coding DNA: TGTGCCAGCAGCCCCGAACTAGCGGGGGGCACAGATACGCAGTATTTT.

The chain is built from TRBV29-1 and TRBJ2-7; 10 nucleotides match TRBD2. The length of the CDR3 is 13 residues. V trimming: 7 bases; J trimming: 5 bases; junction bases outside the gene matches: 8. Germline V gives CDR1 SQVTM, CDR2 ANQGSEA. CDR3 in amino acids: CSAQRGGLNEQYF. The CDR3 bases are TGCAGCGCGCAGCGGGGGGGCCTTAACGAGCAGTACTTC.

The J gene is TRBJ1-1, the V gene TRBV6-4, with unresolved D. V dropped 11 bases and J dropped 1 base, with 8 bases sitting between them. Germline lookup yields CDR1 MRHNA and CDR2 SNTAGT. CDR3 size: 11 residues. The chain's CDR3 is CASRQNTEAFF. The DNA for the CDR3 is TGTGCCTCCCGACAGAACACTGAAGCTTTCTTT.

The CDR3 sequence: CASSLDRGLATNEKLFF. The CDR3 bases are TGTGCCAGCTCTCTCGACAGGGGGCTCGCAACTAATGAAAAACTGTTTTTT. This chain connects TRBV18 to TRBJ1-4, with 10 bases identical to TRBD1. CDR3 length: 17 residues. CDR1 KGHSH and CDR2 LQKENI come from the germline V gene. V lost 6 bases, J lost 0 bases, and 7 bases stayed unmatched.

The chain carries TRBV3-1 (or the pseudogene TRBV3-2) and TRBJ2-7; D is tentatively TRBD1 or TRBD2 (5 bases each). Germline values: CDR1 LGHDT, CDR2 YNNKEL (reference sequence). The CDR3 sequence is 13 residues long. V was shortened by 5 bases and J by 3 bases, with 11 bases between the two germline ends. The CDR3 here is CASSVGPIYEQYF. The CDR3 nucleotides read TGTGCCAGCAGCGTGGGACCGATCTACGAGCAGTACTTC.

This clone was found once. The genes are TRBV19 and TRBJ1-5; TRBD1 aligns across 7 bases. V trimming: 0 bases; J trimming: 0 bases; junction bases outside the gene matches: 8. This CDR3 comprises 18 residues. The germline gives CDR1 LNHDA, CDR2 SQIVND (reference sequence). The CDR3 here is CASSIEYGTEYSNQPQHF. The CDR3 DNA reads as TGTGCCAGTAGTATAGAATATGGGACAGAGTATAGCAATCAGCCCCAGCATTTT.

The V and J genes are TRBV3-1 (or the pseudogene TRBV3-2) and TRBJ2-2; D is perhaps TRBD2 (6 bases). The CDR3 has 16 amino acids. Germline assignment: CDR1 LGHDT and CDR2 YNNKEL (reference sequence). V lost 1 base to trimming and J lost 1 base, with 10 bases between them. The CDR3 sequence is CASSQGYGGNTGELFF. The CDR3 DNA follows: TGTGCCAGCAGCCAAGGTTACGGGGGGAACACCGGGGAGCTGTTTTTT.

V gene TRBV29-1 combines with J gene TRBJ1-2; D possibly corresponds to TRBD1 (6 bases). The germline V gene has CDR1 SQVTM and CDR2 ANQGSEA. The CDR3 spans 14 residues. Trimming left V 3 bases short and J 8 bases short, with 19 bases between. Here the CDR3 reads CSVEVGAISAGYTF. The CDR3 bases are TGCAGCGTTGAGGTGGGGGCCATATCGGCCGGCTACACCTTC.